This T cell receptor (beta chain) appears in the sequencing data of a study of blood T cell repertoires in COVID-19 (dated by TCRdb to about 2020). Concerning the study at large: The collaborator samples originated in the United States, Italy and Spain and spanned the acute and convalescent phases of COVID-19. The repertoires were released in a freely available public database meant as a resource for research on the immune response to SARS-CoV-2. Where available, HLA class I and class II types were obtained from metadata supplied by the sample provider rather than from assay-based typing. Nearly every sample came with metadata listing a de-identified subject ID, COVID-19 status, age in years and sex. Deeply sampled blood TCRbeta repertoires from subjects exposed to, actively infected with, or recovered from COVID-19 were included in the dataset. The material from the prospective study consisted of cDNA or gDNA derived from T cells, B-cell-depleted T cells, or PBMCs. Samples came from the ongoing ImmuneRACE study (first 160 participants) plus 1,254 subjects from 6 global collaborators.

TCRbeta CDR3 regions were amplified from genomic DNA using the immunoSEQ Assay, a bias-controlled multiplex PCR. For the original study's pipeline: The number of nucleated cells in each sample was estimated by amplification of reference gene primers within the assay. To quantify the absolute abundance of each unique TCRbeta CDR3 rearrangement, sequence reads were collapsed and filtered. Productive Simpson clonality was computed per sample as the square root of Simpson's diversity index over productive rearrangements. TCRdb re-hosts the immuneACCESS table, in-frame sequences only. Its copies lack some clones; in the studies checked, an unresolved V gene accounts for under half of them, and the cause for the rest is not known. V, J and clone size derive from that table, while D and trimming were established from the DNA sequence. The sample table lists approximately 150,000 clones, approximately 88% of them with a count of one. Together, the top ten hold around 5% of the sample.

On this clone itself: This clone's antigen is unknown. No much larger clone is present one base from it, and per-base qualities are unavailable.

The investigation overall reported the following: The quantity of clinical and demographic metadata differed by source and by participant and was supplied without curation.

The collaborating institutions used their own protocols to collect whole blood in K2EDTA tubes. For TCRbeta analysis, collaborators shipped samples in one of three forms: frozen whole blood, isolated PBMCs, or DNA extracted from either of those sample types. CDR3 length: 12 amino acids, cysteine to phenylalanine. Only the CDR3 part of the read is kept: 36 bases, read in frame from the first base. The germline ends are 11 bases apart after V is trimmed by 8 bases and J by 4 bases. CDR1 and CDR2 are read off the germline V gene as MDHEN and SYDVKM. Input material: peripheral blood. Rearrangement joined TRBV28 to TRBJ1-2, and possibly TRBD1, on 6 matching bases. The source is a human donor in a cohort sampled during active COVID-19. The bases read TGTGCCAGCGTTGGGGGCCCCTATGGCTACACCTTC. This gives the protein CASVGGPYGYTF.